The rows below give T cell receptor beta chains drawn from one sample of a study of T-cell memory formation after mild COVID-19. TCRdb analysed the 5' RACE reads with MiXCR anew, one entry per CDR3 protein. The table lists 150,000 to 200,000 distinct CDR3 sequences, around a tenth of them singletons. The sample taken for sequencing was PBMCs or a T cell subset sorted from them (not recorded which). These receptors came from a man aged 18 to 29 who had mild COVID-19 (a few samples of this study predate the infection). Cell type and time point are not known. Both conserved end residues are part of each CDR3. A D gene is named only where the DNA matches it firmly.

TRBJ2-7	18	TRBD1	TRBV28	CASSYSTAWDRGPDEQYF
TRBJ1-3	16	-	TRBV5-1	CASSPPGLSSGNTIYF
TRBJ1-5	13	-	TRBV20-1	CSARQGGNQPQHF
TRBJ1-6	14	-	TRBV6-5	CASSVWSNNSPLHF
TRBJ1-2	13	-	TRBV7-8	CASSLDGGYGYTF
TRBJ1-1	15	-	TRBV10-3	CAISDRTAMNTEAFF
TRBJ2-5	14	TRBD2	TRBV7-9	CASSFGLARETQYF
TRBJ2-5	13	-	TRBV18	CASSPARIETQYF
TRBJ2-2	15	TRBD1	TRBV12-3/TRBV12-4	CASSPQGSNTGELFF
TRBJ2-3	17	-	TRBV4-1	CASSHPKGKGGTDTQYF
TRBJ1-2	14	-	TRBV11-2	CASSGRDTSGGYTF
TRBJ2-5	14	-	TRBV5-1	CASSMGSGHETQYF
TRBJ2-5	11	-	TRBV11-2	CASRLQETQYF
TRBJ1-2	16	-	TRBV6-5	CASSYDWGRPNYGYTF
TRBJ2-3	15	-	TRBV4-1	CASSRTRAGTDTQYF
TRBJ2-3	14	-	TRBV5-1	CASSWARSTDTQYF
TRBJ2-3	17	TRBD2	TRBV7-3	CASSSGLAGTSTDTQYF
TRBJ1-1	14	TRBD1	TRBV28	CASNLPGQGAQAFF
TRBJ2-1	15	TRBD2	TRBV20-1	CSAREGGSSYNEQFF
TRBJ2-7	14	TRBD1	TRBV4-1	CASSQDRDSDKEYF
TRBJ1-3	15	-	TRBV7-8	CASSLVDRSRNTIYF
TRBJ2-4	14	TRBD2	TRBV6-6	CASTTSGGENIQYF
TRBJ1-2	17	TRBD1	TRBV6-5	CASSYYYDGGTGYGYTF
TRBJ1-2	13	TRBD1	TRBV7-3	CASSTGQGYGYTF
TRBJ2-1	16	-	TRBV6-5	CASSSQQQSSYNEQFF
TRBJ1-6	14	TRBD1	TRBV6-5	CASSYTGVDSPLHF
TRBJ2-7	14	-	TRBV7-2	CASSTQGSSYEQYF
TRBJ2-5	14	TRBD1	TRBV7-8	CASSFPGGGETQYF
TRBJ1-5	15	TRBD1	TRBV19	CASSGSSGGNQPQHF
TRBJ1-2	12	-	TRBV5-1	CASSLAYSGYTF
TRBJ1-1	13	-	TRBV12-3/TRBV12-4	CASRLGPNTEAFF
TRBJ1-1	14	-	TRBV19	CASSTDRLNTEAFF
TRBJ1-1	13	-	TRBV23-1	CASSPPEGSEAFF
TRBJ1-2	14	-	TRBV11-2	CASSLVQGSYGYTF
TRBJ2-1	15	-	TRBV15	CATSRGGASYNEQFF
TRBJ2-5	14	-	TRBV5-1	CASSVAEGRETQYF
TRBJ2-7	12	-	TRBV5-1	CASSLEGGEQYF
TRBJ2-2	16	TRBD2	TRBV5-1	CASSSGLAANTGELFF
TRBJ1-4	15	-	TRBV7-3	CASSLLGATNEKLFF
TRBJ1-5	16	TRBD1	TRBV4-3	CASSQNGEGASQPQHF
TRBJ2-3	12	-	TRBV7-9	CASSTRTGAQYF
TRBJ2-5	13	-	TRBV9	CASSVDGIGTQYF
TRBJ1-2	13	TRBD1	TRBV18	CASSPDREYGYTF
TRBJ1-5	14	-	TRBV6-2/TRBV6-3	CASSYAQGNQPQHF
TRBJ2-3	13	TRBD2	TRBV12-3/TRBV12-4	CASGLAGGDTQYF
TRBJ1-1	15	TRBD1	TRBV27	CASSFEGQGHTEAFF
TRBJ2-3	14	-	TRBV12-3/TRBV12-4	CASSVRETTDTQYF
TRBJ1-2	16	-	TRBV5-1	CASSSGSETGNHGYTF